This entry features one T cell receptor (beta chain) sequence. Its specificity is not known. Here immunoSEQ multiplex PCR was the method, and the copy in TCRdb shows in-frame clones only, minus some. The repertoire has over 40,000 clones, more than 70% of them found once; the top ten carry over 1%. The data originate from a study of T cells in narcolepsy. From germline, CDR1 is LGHNT and CDR2 FRNRAP. The CDR3 is made up of 17 amino acids. V gave up 0 bases and J gave up 2 bases, with 14 bases separating them. Overall study results and limits: No autoreactive T cell clone sequences appeared in some memory CD4+ repertoires.

Sequenced material: CD45RA- memory CD4+ T cells from PBMCs. This chain uses TRBV12-5 with TRBJ2-1, with a weak D call TRBD2 (6 bases). This clonotype was sampled from a human donor with narcolepsy. The CDR3 region is CASGLVQLAGTYNEQFF. CDR3 in DNA: TGTGCTAGTGGTTTGGTACAACTTGCGGGAACCTACAATGAGCAGTTCTTC.